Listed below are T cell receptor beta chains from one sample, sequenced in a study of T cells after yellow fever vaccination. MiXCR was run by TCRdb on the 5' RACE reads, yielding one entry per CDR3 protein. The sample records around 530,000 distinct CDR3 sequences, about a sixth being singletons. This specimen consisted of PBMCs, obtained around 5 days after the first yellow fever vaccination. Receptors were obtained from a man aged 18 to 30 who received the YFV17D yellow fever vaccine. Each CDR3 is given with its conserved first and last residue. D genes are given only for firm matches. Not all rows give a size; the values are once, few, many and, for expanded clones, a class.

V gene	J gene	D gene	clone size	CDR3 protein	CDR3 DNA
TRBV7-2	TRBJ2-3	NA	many	CASSLVWGSTDTQYF	TGTGCCAGCAGCTTAGTCTGGGGGAGCACAGATACGCAGTATTTT
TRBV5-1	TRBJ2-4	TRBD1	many	CASSQTGQGIQYF	TGCGCCAGCAGCCAGACAGGGCAAGGCATTCAGTACTTC
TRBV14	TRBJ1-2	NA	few	CASSQAWGGYYGYTF	TGTGCCAGCAGCCAAGCTTGGGGAGGGTACTATGGCTACACCTTC
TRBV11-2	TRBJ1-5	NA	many	CASSFQGAQPQHF	TGTGCCAGCAGCTTCCAGGGAGCTCAGCCCCAGCATTTT
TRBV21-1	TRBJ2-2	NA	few	CASSKSPRKLGSTGELFF	TGTGCCAGCAGCAAATCCCCGCGGAAATTGGGATCCACCGGGGAGCTGTTTTTT
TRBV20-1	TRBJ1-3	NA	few	CSARPDGNTIYF	TGCAGTGCTAGACCCGATGGAAACACCATATATTTT
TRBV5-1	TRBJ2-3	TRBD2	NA	CASSWGTSGDTQYF	TGCGCCAGCAGCTGGGGGACTAGTGGAGATACGCAGTATTTT
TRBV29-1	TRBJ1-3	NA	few	CSVEDTGNTIYF	TGCAGCGTTGAAGATACTGGAAACACCATATATTTT
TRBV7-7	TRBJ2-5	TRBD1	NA	CASSDRQGGETQYF	TGTGCTAGCAGCGACCGACAGGGCGGCGAGACCCAGTACTTC
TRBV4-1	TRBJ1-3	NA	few	CASSHIRNGNTIYF	TGCGCCAGCAGCCATATCAGGAACGGGAACACCATATATTTT
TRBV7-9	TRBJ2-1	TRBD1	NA	CASSLAPGGAYNEQFF	TGTGCCAGCAGCTTAGCTCCAGGGGGCGCCTACAATGAGCAGTTCTTC
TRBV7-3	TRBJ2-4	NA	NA	CASSLGPGDIQYF	TGTGCCAGCAGCTTGGGGCCGGGGGACATTCAGTACTTC
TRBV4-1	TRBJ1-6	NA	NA	CASSQGPNSPGSPLHF	TGCGCCAGCAGCCAAGGTCCCAACAGTCCCGGTTCACCCCTCCACTTT
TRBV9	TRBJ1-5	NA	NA	CASSVLGGLGQPQHF	TGTGCCAGCAGCGTACTTGGGGGGCTGGGGCAGCCCCAGCATTTT
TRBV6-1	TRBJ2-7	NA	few	CASSAGLANYEQYF	TGTGCCAGCAGTGCGGGGCTAGCGAACTACGAGCAGTACTTC
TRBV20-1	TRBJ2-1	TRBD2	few	CSARAGVSGGGQFF	TGCAGTGCTAGGGCCGGGGTTAGCGGGGGGGGGCAGTTCTTC
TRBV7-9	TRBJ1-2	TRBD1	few	CASSHGQGSHYGYTF	TGTGCCAGCAGCCATGGACAGGGGAGTCACTATGGCTACACCTTC
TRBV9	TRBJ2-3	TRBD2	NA	CASSVDPAGADTQYF	TGTGCCAGCAGCGTAGACCCAGCGGGGGCAGATACGCAGTATTTT
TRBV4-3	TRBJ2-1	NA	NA	CASSPNGLGYNEQFF	TGCGCCAGCAGCCCCAACGGACTTGGATACAATGAGCAGTTCTTC
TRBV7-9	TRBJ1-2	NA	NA	CASSLGAGDGYGYTF	TGTGCCAGCAGCTTGGGGGCAGGGGACGGGTATGGCTACACCTTC
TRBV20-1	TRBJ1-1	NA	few	CSASVRANTEAFF	TGCAGTGCTAGTGTCCGGGCGAACACTGAAGCTTTCTTT
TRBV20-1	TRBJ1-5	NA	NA	CSAGDGPGHQPQHF	TGCAGTGCTGGGGATGGCCCGGGTCATCAGCCCCAGCATTTT
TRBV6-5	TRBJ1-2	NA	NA	CASSYSNAGRGYTF	TGTGCCAGCAGTTACTCGAACGCAGGGCGCGGCTACACCTTC
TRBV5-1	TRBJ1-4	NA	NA	CASSPLATNEKLFF	TGCGCCAGCAGTCCACTGGCAACTAATGAAAAACTGTTTTTT
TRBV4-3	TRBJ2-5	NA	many	CASSQVREETQYF	TGCGCCAGCAGCCAAGTCAGGGAAGAGACCCAGTACTTC
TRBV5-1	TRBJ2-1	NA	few	CASSWTTREQFF	TGCGCCAGCAGCTGGACTACCCGTGAGCAGTTCTTC
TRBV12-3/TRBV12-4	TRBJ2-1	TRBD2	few	CASSLTSGLYNEQFF	TGTGCCAGCAGTTTGACTAGCGGGTTGTACAATGAGCAGTTCTTC
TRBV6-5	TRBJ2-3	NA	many	CASSYGGTDTQYF	TGTGCCAGCAGTTACGGCGGGACAGATACGCAGTATTTT
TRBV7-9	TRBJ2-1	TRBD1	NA	CASSSRDRVINEQFF	TGTGCCAGCAGCTCCCGGGACAGGGTGATCAATGAGCAGTTCTTC
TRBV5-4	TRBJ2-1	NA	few	CASSHQTENYNEQFF	TGTGCCAGCAGCCACCAGACTGAGAACTACAATGAGCAGTTCTTC
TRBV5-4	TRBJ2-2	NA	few	CASSLGFGGDTGELFF	TGTGCCAGCAGCTTGGGTTTTGGCGGTGACACCGGGGAGCTGTTTTTT
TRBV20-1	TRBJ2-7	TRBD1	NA	CSARASGTGRYEQYF	TGCAGTGCTAGAGCCTCCGGGACAGGGAGATACGAGCAGTACTTC
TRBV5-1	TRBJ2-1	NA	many	CASSLRRGAYNEQFF	TGCGCCAGCAGCTTGAGGAGGGGGGCCTACAATGAGCAGTTCTTC
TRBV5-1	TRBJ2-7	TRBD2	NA	CASSWGGFEQYF	TGCGCCAGCAGCTGGGGGGGGTTCGAGCAGTACTTC
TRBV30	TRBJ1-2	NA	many	CAWSPSGRGGYTF	TGTGCCTGGAGTCCCTCGGGGCGGGGTGGCTACACCTTC